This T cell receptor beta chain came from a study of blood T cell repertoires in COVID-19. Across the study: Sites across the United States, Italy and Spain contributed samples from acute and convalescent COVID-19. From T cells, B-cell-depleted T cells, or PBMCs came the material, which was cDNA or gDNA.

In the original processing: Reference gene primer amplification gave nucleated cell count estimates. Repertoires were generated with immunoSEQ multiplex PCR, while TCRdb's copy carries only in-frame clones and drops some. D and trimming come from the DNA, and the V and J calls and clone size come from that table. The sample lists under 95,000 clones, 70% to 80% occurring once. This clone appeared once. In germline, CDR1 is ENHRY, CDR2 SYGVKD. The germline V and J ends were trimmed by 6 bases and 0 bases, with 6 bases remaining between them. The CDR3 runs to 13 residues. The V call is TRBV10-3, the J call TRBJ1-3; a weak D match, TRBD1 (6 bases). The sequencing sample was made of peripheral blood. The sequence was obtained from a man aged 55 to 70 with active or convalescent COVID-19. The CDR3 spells CAIRDSSGNTIYF. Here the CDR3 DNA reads TGTGCCATCAGGGACAGCTCTGGAAACACCATATATTTT.